This T cell receptor (beta chain) originates from a study of blood T cell repertoires in COVID-19. The CDR3 extends over 14 amino acids. Germline lookup yields CDR1 MNHEY and CDR2 SVGEGT. The V end was cut by 2 bases, the J end by 2 bases, with 8 bases between. Profiled with immunoSEQ multiplex PCR; TCRdb holds only in-frame clones, not every one. Here the sample spans about 300,000 clones, 85% to 90% being singletons. This clone was found a few times. This chain links TRBV6-2 or TRBV6-3 with TRBJ2-3; D is unresolved. This sequence was found in a man between 65 and 85 years old with acute or convalescent COVID-19. The sequencing input was peripheral blood. The CDR3 DNA sequence: TGTGCCAGCAGTTACCCCCCCAACACAGATACGCAGTATTTT. It translates to CASSYPPNTDTQYF.